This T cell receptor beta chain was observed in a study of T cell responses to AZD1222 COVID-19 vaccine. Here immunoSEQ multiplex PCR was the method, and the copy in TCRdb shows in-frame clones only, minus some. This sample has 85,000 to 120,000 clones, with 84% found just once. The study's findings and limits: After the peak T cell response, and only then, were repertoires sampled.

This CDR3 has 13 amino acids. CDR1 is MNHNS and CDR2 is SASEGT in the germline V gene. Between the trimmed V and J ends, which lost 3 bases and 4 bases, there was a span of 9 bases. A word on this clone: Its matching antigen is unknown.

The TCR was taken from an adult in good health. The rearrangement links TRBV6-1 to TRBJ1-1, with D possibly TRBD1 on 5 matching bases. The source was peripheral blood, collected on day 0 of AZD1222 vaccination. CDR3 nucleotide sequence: TGTGCCAGCAGTGAGGGACGGCTCACTGAAGCTTTCTTT. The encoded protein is CASSEGRLTEAFF.